This TCR beta chain was captured by sequencing in a study of a mutant IDH1 vaccine in newly diagnosed glioma. The time point: week 5, during vaccination. Every vaccination contained 300 ug of the mutant IDH1 20-mer peptide and was paired with topical imiquimod. With V trimmed by 3 bases and J by 4 bases, 4 bases remained unmatched. Germline-derived CDR1 and CDR2 are WSHSY and SAAADI. This CDR3 comprises 15 residues. Sequencing was performed with immunoSEQ multiplex PCR; in TCRdb, only in-frame clones are kept and a portion is missing. The table records about 33,000 clones, 70% to 85% of them present only once. Regarding this clone: The antigen is unknown.

The starting material was PBMCs, obtained from a glioma patient whose treatment included an IDH1 peptide vaccine. The chain is built from TRBV10-2 and TRBJ2-2; 8 nucleotides line up with TRBD1. The TCR comes from a man aged 25 to 45 with glioma. In nucleotides, the CDR3 is TGCGCCAGCAGTGAACCCAGGGGGCCCACCGGGGAGCTGTTTTTT. The encoded protein is CASSEPRGPTGELFF.